These 7 T cell receptor beta chains came from one sample sequenced in a study of identical twins (dated by TCRdb to the mid-2010s). The library was made by 5' RACE. Sequencing was carried out with an Illumina HiSeq 2000. The public reads were reprocessed in TCRdb via fastp at Q25 and MiXCR, keeping in-frame beta chains. For every CDR3 protein sequence, its rows merge into one entry that carries the most common genes and DNA. For this sample the table gives some 270,000 distinct CDR3 sequences, of which about 9% were detected only once. The ten biggest clones cover less than 4% of the sample. A further study also used this sample, focusing on yellow fever vaccine responses in identical twins.

The specimen sequenced was CD8+ T cells sorted from blood. These TCRs come from a woman under 30 in good health.

The table lists this clonotype with many counts. The gene calls are TRBV10-3 and TRBJ2-3; D is uncertain. Trimming removed 3 bases at V and 5 bases at J, with 15 bases between. Germline-derived CDR1 and CDR2 are ENHRY and SYGVKD. The CDR3 runs 15 residues. As DNA, the CDR3 is TGTGCCATCAGTGATGGTACCGACGCGAAAGATACGCAGTATTTT. It translates to CAISDGTDAKDTQYF.

This chain uses TRBV20-1 with TRBJ1-1, with D possibly matching TRBD1 (5 bases). The CDR3 has 13 residues. The germline V and J ends were trimmed by 1 base and 6 bases, with 12 bases remaining between them. Germline assignment: CDR1 DFQATT and CDR2 SNEGSKA (reference sequence). The CDR3 DNA is TGCAGTGCTAGAGGAGGGGATGGTGCTGAAGCTTTCTTT. This sequence encodes CSARGGDGAEAFF.

This chain joins TRBV6-5 and TRBJ1-2; D is ambiguous. This CDR3 has 13 residues. V shed 0 bases and J shed 0 bases, with 2 bases lying between them. Germline loops: CDR1 MNHEY, CDR2 SVGAGI. DNA for the CDR3: TGTGCCAGCAGTTACTCAGCTAACTATGGCTACACCTTC. Translating it yields CASSYSANYGYTF.

V gene TRBV30 combines with J gene TRBJ2-1; the D gene is possibly TRBD1 (6 bases). Germline CDR1 reads GTSNPN; CDR2 reads SVGIG (reference sequence). The CDR3 covers 14 residues. The V gene lost 5 bases and the J gene lost 3 bases, with 14 bases spanning the gap. CDR3 DNA: TGTGCCTGGGGAACAGGGTTCAACTACAATGAGCAGTTCTTC. Its protein product is CAWGTGFNYNEQFF.

This clonotype was found a few times. This rearrangement joins TRBV18 to TRBJ2-3; D unclear. V lost 2 bases to trimming and J lost 4 bases, with 13 bases between them. CDR1 is KGHSH, CDR2 LQKENI, per germline. The CDR3 has 15 amino acids. The CDR3 is CASSPVDGYADTQYF. CDR3 sequence (DNA): TGTGCCAGCTCACCAGTCGACGGTTATGCAGATACGCAGTATTTT.

V usage is TRBV27 and J usage is TRBJ2-3; D may match TRBD1 or TRBD2 (5 bases each). Germline assignment: CDR1 MNHEY and CDR2 SMNVEV (reference sequence). The CDR3 loop spans 13 amino acids. V lost 8 bases to trimming and J lost 5 bases, with 14 bases between them. CDR3 sequence reads: CASHHMGVDTQYF. CDR3 sequence (DNA): TGTGCCAGCCACCACATGGGGGTAGATACGCAGTATTTT.

There are a few counts of this clonotype. This chain uses TRBV11-2 with TRBJ2-3; 13 nucleotides match TRBD2. J lost 2 bases, V lost 3 bases, and 11 bases had no gene match. Germline values: CDR1 SGHAT, CDR2 FQNNGV. This CDR3 comprises 19 residues. CDR3 DNA sequence: TGTGCCAGCAGCTTGAGGGGACCGACTAGCGGGGGGTCCACAGATACGCAGTATTTT. Translated: CASSLRGPTSGGSTDTQYF.